These 15 T cell receptor beta chains share one sample of origin, sequenced in a study of blood T cell repertoires in COVID-19 (dated by TCRdb to about 2020). The method was the immunoSEQ multiplex PCR assay. The immuneACCESS repertoire file appears here via TCRdb, limited to in-frame rearrangements. These files lack a portion of the clones; in checked studies, under half of the deficit traces to unresolved V genes, and the cause of the others is not known. The sample table lists 200,000 to 300,000 clones, more than 70% of them with a count of one. The biggest ten clones account for 2% to 2.5% of the sample. Material: PBMCs or T cells enriched from blood (not recorded which). These receptors all stem from a woman aged 50 to 60 who had recovered from COVID-19.

The chain joins TRBV4-3 to TRBJ1-4; D is possibly TRBD1 (5 bases). Germline lookup yields CDR1 LGHNA and CDR2 YSLEER. The length of the CDR3 is 16 residues. V shed 2 bases and J shed 7 bases, with 17 bases lying between them. This CDR3 is CASSQRGMGYGEKLFF. Here the CDR3 DNA reads TGCGCCAGCAGCCAAAGGGGAATGGGGTATGGTGAAAAACTGTTTTTT.

The chain recombines TRBV29-1 with TRBJ2-7; TRBD2 matches 9 bases. J was trimmed by 0 bases and V by 5 bases; bases with no gene match: 8. Germline assignment: CDR1 SQVTM and CDR2 ANQGSEA. The CDR3 sequence is 15 residues long. Here the CDR3 DNA reads TGCAGCGTTAGACAGACTAGCGGAAGCTCCTACGAGCAGTACTTC. Protein sequence: CSVRQTSGSSYEQYF.

The chain employs TRBV14 and TRBJ1-2; 8 nucleotides line up with TRBD1. V gave up 3 bases and J gave up 7 bases; unmatched junction bases: 4. Looked up from germline, CDR1 is SGHDN and CDR2 is FVKESK. The CDR3 covers 13 residues. This CDR3 reads CASSQDRDSGYTF. In nucleotides, the CDR3 is TGTGCCAGCAGCCAGGACAGGGACTCTGGCTACACCTTC.

The chain combines TRBV5-8 with TRBJ1-1; D is possibly TRBD1 (6 bases). Germline values: CDR1 SGHTS, CDR2 YDEGEE. With 0 bases removed from V and 4 bases from J, the gap between germline ends came to 10 bases. The CDR3 sequence is 14 residues long. The CDR3 DNA follows: TGTGCCAGCAGCTTGGTACAGGGCGGCACTGAAGCTTTCTTT. Encoded protein: CASSLVQGGTEAFF.

The DNA of the CDR3 is TGTGCCAGCTCCGTCGAGGGGGCCCATCAGCCCCAGCATTTT. It encodes CASSVEGAHQPQHF. The chain couples TRBV27 to TRBJ1-5; 7 positions agree with TRBD1. This CDR3 spans 14 amino acids. From germline, CDR1 is MNHEY and CDR2 SMNVEV (reference sequence). The J segment lost 5 bases and the V segment lost 8 bases, leaving 9 bases of the junction unmatched.

This chain connects TRBV7-2 to TRBJ1-2; no clear D. The CDR3 contains 12 residues. Germline CDR1 SGHTA, CDR2 FQGNSA. The V and J ends lost 5 bases and 3 bases respectively, with 7 bases between them. CDR3 DNA sequence: TGTGCCAGCAGCATCCAATACTATGGCTACACCTTC. Translation: CASSIQYYGYTF.

This rearrangement joins TRBV6-1 to TRBJ1-1; 7 nucleotides agree with TRBD1. The germline gives CDR1 MNHNS, CDR2 SASEGT. This CDR3 spans 13 amino acids. The trim removed 1 base at V and 7 bases at J, leaving 3 bases unmatched. CDR3 residues: CASSEVRDSEAFF. The CDR3 DNA reads as TGTGCCAGCAGTGAAGTGCGGGACAGTGAAGCTTTCTTT.

The V gene is TRBV18, the J gene TRBJ2-2; 8 bases agree with TRBD1. Germline V gene lookup returns CDR1 KGHSH and CDR2 LQKENI. After removal of 5 bases from V and 3 bases from J, the junction contained 2 bases not matched to a gene. CDR3 length equals 14 residues. This chain's CDR3 is CASSLQGDTGELFF. Here the CDR3 DNA reads TGTGCCAGCTCATTACAGGGGGACACCGGGGAGCTGTTTTTT.

V usage is TRBV5-4 and J usage is TRBJ2-3; 7 positions match TRBD1. The V gene end was trimmed by 4 bases and the J gene end by 9 bases; junction bases not matched to a gene: 8. From germline, CDR1 is SGHNT and CDR2 YYREEE (reference sequence). The CDR3 runs 13 residues. The CDR3 DNA sequence: TGTGCCAGCAGCCGGGACAGCCTATACACGCAGTATTTT. The encoded protein is CASSRDSLYTQYF.

This chain connects TRBV2 to TRBJ1-1; D remains ambiguous. The germline V gene has CDR1 SNHLY and CDR2 FYNNEI. The CDR3 covers 12 residues. V was clipped by 6 bases and J by 11 bases, with 16 bases between them. CDR3: CASREDGLGAFF. CDR3 nucleotide sequence: TGTGCCAGCAGGGAGGACGGACTTGGGGCTTTCTTT.

The count of this clone is one. The chain recombines TRBV27 with TRBJ2-3, with D perhaps TRBD2 (5 bases). The V gene's germline CDR1 is MNHEY and CDR2 SMNVEV (reference sequence). This CDR3 has 15 amino acids. V lost 0 bases to trimming and J lost 5 bases, with 12 bases between them. The CDR3: CASSLSITGIDTQYF. CDR3 nucleotide sequence: TGTGCCAGCAGTTTATCGATTACGGGGATAGATACGCAGTATTTT.

The V and J genes are TRBV4-3 and TRBJ1-4; D is perhaps TRBD1 (5 bases). The CDR3 has 16 residues. V gave up 1 base and J gave up 5 bases, with 14 bases separating them. Germline-derived CDR1 and CDR2 are LGHNA and YSLEER. CDR3 DNA sequence: TGCGCCAGCAGCCAAGGATGGGGCAAACCAAATGAAAAACTGTTTTTT. Translating it yields CASSQGWGKPNEKLFF.

The genes are TRBV10-1 and TRBJ1-1, with a possible D match to TRBD1 (6 bases). CDR1 and CDR2 (germline): WNHNN, SYGVQD (reference sequence). Trimming shortened V by 5 bases and J by 1 base, and 8 bases separated the two germline ends. The CDR3 is 13 amino acids. Here the CDR3 reads CASSLQGNTEAFF. CDR3 bases: TGCGCCAGCAGTTTACAGGGGAACACTGAAGCTTTCTTT.

This clone was seen only once. The chain recombines TRBV5-5 with TRBJ2-7; TRBD2 matches at 10 bases. J was trimmed by 7 bases and V by 2 bases; bases with no gene match: 9. Per germline, CDR1 SGHKS and CDR2 YYEKEE (reference sequence). This CDR3 comprises 15 residues. CDR3 in amino acids: CASSLLAGGRLEQYF. The CDR3 nucleotides read TGTGCCAGCAGCTTATTAGCGGGGGGACGTCTGGAGCAGTACTTC.

The chain links TRBV21-1 to TRBJ2-7; the table's D call, TRBD2, has no DNA check behind it. TRBV21-1 is tagged as a pseudogene. The CDR3 extends over 16 amino acids. The DNA for the CDR3 is TGTGCCAGCAGCTGCCGGGGGGGCAGATTCTCCTACGAGCAGTACTTC. Protein sequence: CASSCRGGRFSYEQYF.